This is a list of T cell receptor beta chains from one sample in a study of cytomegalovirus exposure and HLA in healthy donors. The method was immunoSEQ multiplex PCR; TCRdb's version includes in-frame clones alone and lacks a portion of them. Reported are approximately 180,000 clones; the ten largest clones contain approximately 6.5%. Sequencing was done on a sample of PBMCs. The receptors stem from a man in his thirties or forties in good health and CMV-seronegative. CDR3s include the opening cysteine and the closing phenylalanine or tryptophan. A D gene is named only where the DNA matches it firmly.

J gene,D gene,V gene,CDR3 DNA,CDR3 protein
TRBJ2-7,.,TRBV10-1,TGCGCCAGCAGTGAGTCGGCGGGGCGCTACGAGCAGTACTTC,CASSESAGRYEQYF
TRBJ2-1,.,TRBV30,TGTGCCTGGAGTGTGGGGAGGTATGAGCAGTTCTTC,CAWSVGRYEQFF
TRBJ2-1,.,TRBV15,TGTGCCACCAGCAGAGCTCAGTTGGGGGCCGGGAATGAGCAGTTCTTC,CATSRAQLGAGNEQFF
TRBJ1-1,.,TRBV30,TGTGCCTGCCAACCGGGATCCGGGGACACTGAAGCTTTCTTT,CACQPGSGDTEAFF
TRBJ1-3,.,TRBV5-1,TGCGCCAGCAGCTCCGGACAGCGCTCTGGAAACACCATATATTTT,CASSSGQRSGNTIYF
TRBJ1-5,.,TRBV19,TGTGCCAGTAGTATGGGTGGACACGTTAGCAATCAGCCCCAGCATTTT,CASSMGGHVSNQPQHF
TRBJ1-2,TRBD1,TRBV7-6,TGTGCCAGCAGCTTAGGGCTCGGACAGGTCGTCTATGGCTACACCTTC,CASSLGLGQVVYGYTF
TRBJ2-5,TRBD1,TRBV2,TGTGCCAGCAGTGGGCAGGGGGCTGGGCAAGAGACCCAGTACTTC,CASSGQGAGQETQYF
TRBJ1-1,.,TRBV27,TGTGCCAGCAGTTTTGGAGGGGCGGCCACTGAAGCTTTCTTT,CASSFGGAATEAFF
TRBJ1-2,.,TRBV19,TGTGCCAGTAGTATAGACAGGGGTGGCGGCTACACCTTC,CASSIDRGGGYTF
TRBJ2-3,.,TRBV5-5,TGTGCCAGCAGCCCAGGTGGGTCGAGCACAGATACGCAGTATTTT,CASSPGGSSTDTQYF
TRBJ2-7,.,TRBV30,TGTGCCTGGAGTGTTTCGAGGAACGAGCAGTACTTC,CAWSVSRNEQYF
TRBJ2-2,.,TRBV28,TGTGCCAGCAAAAGACAGGTGAACACCGGGGAGCTGTTTTTT,CASKRQVNTGELFF
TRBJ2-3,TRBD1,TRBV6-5,TGTGCCAGCAGTTACTGGAAGGGGGCGAACACAGATACGCAGTATTTT,CASSYWKGANTDTQYF
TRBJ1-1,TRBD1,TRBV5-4,TGTGCCAGCAGCCCCCAGACAGGGGGCCTCGGAAGAACTGAAGCTTTCTTT,CASSPQTGGLGRTEAFF
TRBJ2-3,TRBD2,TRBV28,TGTGCCAGCAGTTCCTCCGCTAGCGGGAGCACAGATACGCAGTATTTT,CASSSSASGSTDTQYF
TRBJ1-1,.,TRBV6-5,TGTGCCAGCAGTACTTCCGGGGGCACTGAAGCTTTCTTT,CASSTSGGTEAFF
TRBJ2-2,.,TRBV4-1,TGCGCCACCCAGACAGGTTGGGCGAACACCGGGGAGCTGTTTTTT,CATQTGWANTGELFF
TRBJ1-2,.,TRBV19,TGTGCCAGTAGTATAGACCGCGGGGGCGGTGGCTACACCTTC,CASSIDRGGGGYTF
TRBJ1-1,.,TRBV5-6,TGTGCCAGCAGCGTGAACGGGGGAACGGCTGAAGCTTTCTTT,CASSVNGGTAEAFF
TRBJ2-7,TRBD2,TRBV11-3,TGTGCCAGCAGCCCGGGGGGCTACGAGCAGTACTTC,CASSPGGYEQYF
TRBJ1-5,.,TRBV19,TGTGCCAGTATGCAGGACAGCAAGACCTATAGCAATCAGCCCCAGCATTTT,CASMQDSKTYSNQPQHF
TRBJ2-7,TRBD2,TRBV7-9,TGTGCCAGCAGCTTAGCGGGAGGGCCCCACGAGCAGTACTTC,CASSLAGGPHEQYF
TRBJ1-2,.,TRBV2,TGTGCCAGCAGTCCTGTGACAACTAACTATGGCTACACCTTC,CASSPVTTNYGYTF
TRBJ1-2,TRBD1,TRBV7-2,TGTGCCAGCAGCTACAGGGGAGATGGCTACACCTTC,CASSYRGDGYTF
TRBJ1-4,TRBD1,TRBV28,TGTGCCAGCAGTACGACAGGGCGCGAGGAAAAACTGTTTTTT,CASSTTGREEKLFF
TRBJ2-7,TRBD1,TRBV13,TGTGCCAGCAGCTTAGGCCGACAGGGCTACGAGCAGTACTTC,CASSLGRQGYEQYF
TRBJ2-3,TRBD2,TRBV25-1,TGTGCCAGCAGTACCGGACTAGGGGCAGATACGCAGTATTTT,CASSTGLGADTQYF
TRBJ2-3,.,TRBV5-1,TGCGCCAGCAGCTTGGCGCCAGGGGAAGGCACAGATACGCAGTATTTT,CASSLAPGEGTDTQYF
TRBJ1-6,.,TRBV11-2,TGTGCCAGCAGCTTAGGCCCACTGGATAATTCACCCCTCCACTTT,CASSLGPLDNSPLHF
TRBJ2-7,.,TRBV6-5,TGTGCCAGCAGTACTACAGGGTTCAGCTCCTACGAGCAGTACTTC,CASSTTGFSSYEQYF
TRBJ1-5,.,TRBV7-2,TGTGCCAGCAGCCTAGAGAACTATCCGGGACAGCCCCAGCATTTT,CASSLENYPGQPQHF
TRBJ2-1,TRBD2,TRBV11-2,TGTGCCAGCAGCCCTGCCCGGGGGGGAACGGATGAGCAGTTCTTC,CASSPARGGTDEQFF
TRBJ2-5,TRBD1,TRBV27,TGTGCCAGCAGCCACTATCGACAGGGCCCTCGAGAGACCCAGTACTTC,CASSHYRQGPRETQYF
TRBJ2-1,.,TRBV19,TGTGCCAGTTCCTTAATAGGTAAAGACTTCTACAATGAGCAGTTCTTC,CASSLIGKDFYNEQFF
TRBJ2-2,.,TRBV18,TGTGCCAGCTCACGATTCGAAGGGGGGGCGCCGAACACCGGGGAGCTGTTTTTT,CASSRFEGGAPNTGELFF
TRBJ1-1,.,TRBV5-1,TGCGCCAGCAGCTTGCAGGTCATGAACACTGAAGCTTTCTTT,CASSLQVMNTEAFF
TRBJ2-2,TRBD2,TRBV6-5,TGTGCCAGCAGTTACGCGCCTAGCGGGGGGGAGCTGTTTTTT,CASSYAPSGGELFF
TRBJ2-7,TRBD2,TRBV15,TGTGCCACCAGCACACGACTAGCGGGGATAAAGGAGCAGTACTTC,CATSTRLAGIKEQYF
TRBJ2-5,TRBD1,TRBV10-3,TGTGCCATCAGTGAAAGGACAGGGGGGGGAACTGGGGAGCAGTACTTC,CAISERTGGGTGEQYF
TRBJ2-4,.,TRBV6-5,TGTGCCAGCAGTTCCCAGGGTGAATTAGCCAAAAACATTCAGTACTTC,CASSSQGELAKNIQYF
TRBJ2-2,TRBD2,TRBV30,TGTGCCTGGAGTGTACTAGCGTGGGCCGGGGAGCTGTTTTTT,CAWSVLAWAGELFF
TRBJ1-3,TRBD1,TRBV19,TGTGCCAGTAGTAGGCCCTCGACAGGGGAAGCTGGAAACACCATATATTTT,CASSRPSTGEAGNTIYF